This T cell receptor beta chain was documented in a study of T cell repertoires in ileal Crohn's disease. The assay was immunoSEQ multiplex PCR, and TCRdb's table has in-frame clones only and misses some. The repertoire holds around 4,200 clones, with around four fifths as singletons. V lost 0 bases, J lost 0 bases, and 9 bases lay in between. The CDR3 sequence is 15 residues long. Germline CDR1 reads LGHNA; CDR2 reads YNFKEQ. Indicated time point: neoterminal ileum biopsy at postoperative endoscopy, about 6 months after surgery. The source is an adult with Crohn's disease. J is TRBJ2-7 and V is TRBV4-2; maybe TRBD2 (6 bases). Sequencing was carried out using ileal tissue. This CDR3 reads CASSQDVSGSYEQYF. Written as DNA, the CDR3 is TGTGCCAGCAGCCAAGATGTTAGCGGCTCCTACGAGCAGTACTTC.